This is a list of T cell receptor beta chains from one sample in a study of blood T cell repertoires in COVID-19. Generated by immunoSEQ multiplex PCR, the TCRdb table keeps only in-frame clones and is missing some. The sample lists 95,000 to 150,000 clones, more than 80% occurring once. Sequences were obtained from peripheral blood. These receptors all stem from a woman aged 80 or over with COVID-19, enrolled during active disease. The CDR3 runs from the conserved cysteine through the conserved F or W. The D gene is left open where the match is weak. Some rows have no size entry. The others give once, few or many, or a class for an expanded clone.

J gene,D gene,V gene,clone size,CDR3 protein
TRBJ1-1,-,TRBV6-5,-,CASSQRVLNTEAFF
TRBJ2-3,-,TRBV9,-,CASSVATSLEGFTDTQYF
TRBJ2-7,-,TRBV28,-,CASSLTYEQYF
TRBJ2-3,TRBD2,TRBV11-2,once,CASSSWEGKTDTQYF
TRBJ2-7,TRBD2,TRBV5-8,-,CASSLALAENYEQYF
TRBJ1-3,TRBD1,TRBV9,-,CASSAGQGAAGNTIYF
TRBJ2-7,-,TRBV6-2/TRBV6-3,-,CASSTPTGWGNEQYF
TRBJ2-7,TRBD2,TRBV9,-,CASSPRAGGTAYEQYF
TRBJ1-1,-,TRBV3-1/TRBV3-2,-,CASSFTGSNTEAFF
TRBJ1-1,-,TRBV7-3,-,CASSLGTLGTEAFF
TRBJ2-4,-,TRBV11-2,-,CASSFSGRALAKNIQYF
TRBJ1-5,-,TRBV19,-,CASSMQNSNQPQHF
TRBJ1-2,TRBD1,TRBV7-9,-,CASSFTGTGNGYTF
TRBJ1-6,-,TRBV27,few,CASSFWGRGSPLHF
TRBJ1-5,-,TRBV27,once,CASSSSGGRIQPQHF
TRBJ2-1,TRBD2,TRBV7-9,once,CASSVGLAGYNEQFF
TRBJ1-2,TRBD1,TRBV9,-,CASSTGQLANYGYTF
TRBJ1-1,-,TRBV24-1,-,CATSVTGGTEAFF
TRBJ1-2,TRBD1,TRBV9,-,CASSQGQGTNYGYTF
TRBJ2-3,TRBD2,TRBV5-4,-,CASSTSGALTDTQYF
TRBJ2-7,-,TRBV11-2,once,CASSSQVGLTEQYF
TRBJ2-2,TRBD1,TRBV5-1,-,CASSSRTGQKNTGELFF
TRBJ2-3,-,TRBV24-1,-,CATSVGLNTDTQYF
TRBJ2-2,-,TRBV3-1/TRBV3-2,-,CASSQGKKEATENTGELFF
TRBJ2-5,-,TRBV3-1/TRBV3-2,-,CASSQGSSQETQYF
TRBJ2-7,-,TRBV29-1,-,CSVDLTDEQYF
TRBJ2-5,TRBD2,TRBV24-1,-,CATSRTSGAETQYF
TRBJ1-3,-,TRBV7-9,-,CASSLALGFSGNTIYF
TRBJ2-1,TRBD1,TRBV5-1,-,CASSLDGQGLNEQFF
TRBJ2-5,-,TRBV29-1,-,CSVTDKRRETQYF
TRBJ2-7,TRBD1,TRBV7-9,-,CASSSSGTGNYEQYF
TRBJ2-1,TRBD1,TRBV29-1,-,CSAPGQGDLWQFF
TRBJ2-2,-,TRBV5-1,once,CASSLDRGTGELFF
TRBJ2-1,TRBD2,TRBV9,-,CASSVEGVAGNEQFF
TRBJ1-3,-,TRBV28,few,CASSLLDIRNTIYF
TRBJ1-5,-,TRBV19,few,CASTLGANQPQHF
TRBJ2-3,TRBD2,TRBV5-1,-,CASSLATSQMGDTQYF
TRBJ2-3,-,TRBV5-1,-,CASSLQGQGVDTQYF